The entry below gives a single T cell receptor (beta chain) sequence along with its context. V lost 3 bases to trimming and J lost 5 bases; unmatched junction nucleotides: 5. This CDR3 comprises 16 residues. Germline assignment: CDR1 LNHDA and CDR2 SQIVND (reference sequence). This sample is drawn from a study of blood T cell repertoires in COVID-19. Overall study: Some COVID-19 samples were acute and others convalescent; all came from the United States, Italy and Spain.

This table comes from immunoSEQ multiplex PCR, and its TCRdb copy is limited to in-frame clones, with some not included. The sample consists of 430,000 or so clones, roughly 90% of them appearing once. Sequenced material: peripheral blood. V gene TRBV19 combines with J gene TRBJ2-7; 15 nucleotides line up with TRBD2. The TCR comes from a young man with COVID-19, enrolled during active disease. The DNA for the CDR3 is TGTGCCAGTAGTATTGCGGGACTAGCGGGAGGCCACGAGCAGTACTTC. It specifies CASSIAGLAGGHEQYF.